This T cell receptor (beta chain) emerged from a study of cytomegalovirus exposure and HLA in healthy donors. Study-level results: The dataset shows that most TCR sequences were rare, while some public TCRs occurred in many donors.

Worth noting for this clone: As yet, its antigen is unknown.

Libraries were prepared by immunoSEQ multiplex PCR; TCRdb keeps only in-frame clonotypes and omits some of them. In the table there are 95,000 to 150,000 clones, 85% to 90% of which are singletons. CDR1 and CDR2 from the germline V gene are LNHNV and YYDKDF (reference sequence). The V end was cut by 3 bases, the J end by 2 bases, with 7 bases between. CDR3 length equals 13 residues. This receptor was taken from a woman aged 18-35 years in good health and CMV-seronegative. The rearrangement uses TRBV15 and TRBJ1-1; D gene uncertain. Sequencing was done on a sample of PBMCs. The CDR3 coding sequence is TGTGCCACCAGCAGCTTAGTAAACACTGAAGCTTTCTTT. This codes for CATSSLVNTEAFF.